The 21 T cell receptor beta chains given below trace back to one sample, sequenced in a study of blood T cell repertoires in COVID-19. Here immunoSEQ multiplex PCR was the method, and the copy in TCRdb shows in-frame clones only, minus some. The data hold 240,000 or so clones, with 75% to 85% observed a single time. The source material was peripheral blood. The receptors derive from a woman aged 80 or over with COVID-19, enrolled during active disease.

The chain employs TRBV19 and TRBJ1-5, with a possible D match to TRBD1 (6 bases). CDR1 and CDR2 (germline): LNHDA, SQIVND (reference sequence). CDR3 length: 15 residues. The germline V and J ends were trimmed by 5 bases and 0 bases, with 11 bases remaining between them. The CDR3 sequence is CASSLDRFSNQPQHF. The DNA for the CDR3 is TGTGCCAGTAGTCTCGACAGGTTTAGCAATCAGCCCCAGCATTTT. The entire variable domain, with the rest obtained from reference TRBV19 and TRBJ1-5, is as follows: DGGITQSPKYLFRKEGQNVTLSCEQNLNHDAMYWYRQDPGQGLRLIYYSQIVNDFQKGDIAEGYSVSREKKESFPLTVTSAQKNPTAFYLCASSLDRFSNQPQHFGDGTRLSIL.

V is TRBV30 and J is TRBJ1-1; possibly TRBD1 for D (6 bases). Trimming left V 0 bases short and J 4 bases short, with 12 bases between. Germline assignment: CDR1 GTSNPN and CDR2 SVGIG (reference sequence). The CDR3 totals 14 residues. CDR3 protein: CAWSVAGVSTEAFF. The CDR3 nucleotides are TGTGCCTGGAGTGTAGCAGGGGTGAGCACTGAAGCTTTCTTT.

This chain connects TRBV20-1 to TRBJ2-5; 9 bases line up with TRBD2. The trim removed 3 bases at V and 5 bases at J, leaving 13 bases unmatched. Germline assignment: CDR1 DFQATT and CDR2 SNEGSKA (reference sequence). The length of the CDR3 is 16 residues. The DNA of the CDR3 is TGCAGTGCTAGTAGAATGAGCGGGGGGACCGCGGAGACCCAGTACTTC. Translating gives CSASRMSGGTAETQYF.

The V call is TRBV18, the J call TRBJ1-5; D remains ambiguous. Germline values: CDR1 KGHSH, CDR2 LQKENI. The CDR3 length is 13 residues. V shed 6 bases and J shed 6 bases, with 12 bases lying between them. CDR3 sequence reads: CASSTTEGQPQHF. The CDR3 bases are TGTGCCAGCTCTACTACGGAAGGTCAGCCCCAGCATTTT.

The rearrangement links TRBV10-3 to TRBJ1-2; 8 bases agree with TRBD1. Unmatched junction bases numbered 7, after V lost 4 bases and J lost 3 bases. CDR3 length: 15 residues. Germline CDR1 is ENHRY and CDR2 is SYGVKD. The CDR3 sequence: CAISGIEDRDYGYTF. Here the CDR3 DNA reads TGTGCCATCAGTGGAATAGAGGACAGGGACTATGGCTACACCTTC.

This clone was counted a single time. The J gene is TRBJ2-1, the V gene TRBV6-5; 7 bases line up with TRBD2. V trimming: 8 bases; J trimming: 4 bases; junction bases outside the gene matches: 8. The CDR3 contains 14 residues. Germline CDR1 and CDR2: MNHEY and SVGAGI. DNA for the CDR3: TGTGCCAGCTACAGTCAGCGGGGTTACAATGAGCAGTTCTTC. Amino acid sequence: CASYSQRGYNEQFF.

This clone was detected once. The chain couples TRBV28 to TRBJ1-2; 9 nucleotides agree with TRBD1. The CDR3 totals 16 residues. Germline V lookup: CDR1 MDHEN, CDR2 SYDVKM. J lost 3 bases, V lost 4 bases, and 9 bases had no gene match. CDR3 amino acids: CASSYLVGTGHYGYTF. The CDR3 DNA reads as TGTGCCAGCAGTTACTTGGTTGGGACAGGGCACTATGGCTACACCTTC.

This clone was counted once. The CDR3 DNA reads as TGTGCCAGCAGTGCGTTTAAATACAATGAGCAGTTCTTC. Encoded protein: CASSAFKYNEQFF. The rearrangement uses TRBV6-2 or TRBV6-3 and TRBJ2-1; D is unresolved. The germline V and J ends were trimmed by 5 bases and 4 bases, with 9 bases remaining between them. The CDR3 totals 13 residues. CDR1 and CDR2 (germline): MNHEY, SVGEGT.

The chain links TRBV5-6 to TRBJ2-2; 10 bases agree with TRBD2. CDR3 length: 18 residues. Trimming removed 10 bases from V and 2 bases from J; junction bases left unmatched: 17. CDR1 and CDR2 (germline): SGHDT, YYEEEE. Written as DNA, the CDR3 is TGTGCCTCCGCGACCCTCGGGCTAGCGGGAGATAACACCGGGGAGCTGTTTTTT. It specifies CASATLGLAGDNTGELFF.

The V and J genes are TRBV6-6 and TRBJ1-5, with 7 bases aligning to TRBD1. CDR1 and CDR2 (germline): MNHNY, SVGAGI (reference sequence). V lost 2 bases and J lost 6; bases outside the gene matches: 7. The CDR3 length is 15 residues. The CDR3: CASSYDREWGQPQHF. For the CDR3, the DNA is TGTGCCAGCAGTTACGACAGGGAGTGGGGTCAGCCCCAGCATTTT.

The chain links TRBV6-5 to TRBJ1-6; D may be TRBD1 (6 bases). The CDR3 covers 14 residues. Trimming left V 6 bases short and J 6 bases short, with 12 bases between. Per the germline V gene, CDR1 is MNHEY and CDR2 is SVGAGI. The DNA of the CDR3 is TGTGCCAGCAGGACAGGCGGAACTAATTCACCCCTCCACTTT. Translated, it gives CASRTGGTNSPLHF.

This chain connects TRBV6-4 to TRBJ1-1, with 8 bases lining up with TRBD1. With 4 bases clipped from V and 5 bases from J, the junction kept 3 bases outside the gene matches. CDR3 length equals 13 residues. Germline-derived CDR1 and CDR2 are MRHNA and SNTAGT. DNA of the CDR3: TGTGCCAGCAGTGTACAGGGGGGTACTGAAGCTTTCTTT. Translation gives CASSVQGGTEAFF.

The J gene is TRBJ2-1, the V gene TRBV5-6; D is ambiguous. The germline V gene encodes CDR1 SGHDT and CDR2 YYEEEE. This CDR3 spans 11 amino acids. V lost 3 bases, J lost 5 bases, and 3 bases lay in between. The CDR3 loop reads CASSSHNEQFF. The CDR3 region has the DNA TGTGCCAGCAGCTCTCACAATGAGCAGTTCTTC.

The chain is built from TRBV25-1 and TRBJ1-1; tentatively, D is TRBD1 (5 bases). Germline V gene sequence: CDR1 MGHDK, CDR2 SYGVNS. The CDR3 is 13 residues long. The V end lost 4 bases, the J end lost 2 bases, and 8 bases lay between the germline ends. CDR3 amino acids: CASSGQTNTEAFF. The DNA for the CDR3 is TGTGCCAGCAGTGGACAGACCAACACTGAAGCTTTCTTT.

This clone was found a few times. The genes are TRBV5-1 and TRBJ1-1; TRBD1 matches at 9 bases. Losses at the gene ends were 3 bases for V and 12 bases for J; bases not matched to a gene: 6. This CDR3 has 12 amino acids. CDR1 and CDR2 (germline): SGHRS, YFSETQ. CDR3 nucleotide sequence: TGCGCCAGCAGCTGGGGGACAGGGAGGACTTTCTTT. Amino acids: CASSWGTGRTFF.

The CDR3 bases are TGTGCCAGCGTTGGTAGAGGTGGAAACACTGAAGCTTTCTTT. Its translation is CASVGRGGNTEAFF. The gene calls are TRBV5-5 and TRBJ1-1; D remains ambiguous. Germline CDR1 SGHKS, CDR2 YYEKEE (reference sequence). The CDR3 is made up of 14 amino acids. Trimming took off 7 bases at V and 2 bases at J, with 15 bases between the two ends. The whole variable domain, filled in from reference TRBV5-5 and TRBJ1-1, reads DAGVTQSPTHLIKTRGQQVTLRCSPISGHKSVSWYQQVLGQGPQFIFQYYEKEERGRGNFPDRFSARQFPNYSSELNVNALLLGDSALYLCASVGRGGNTEAFFGQGTRLTVV.

The CDR3 region is CAWSLAADSPLHF. The CDR3 nucleotides are TGTGCCTGGTCACTTGCAGCGGATTCACCCCTCCACTTT. The chain is built from TRBV30 and TRBJ1-6; D remains ambiguous. The CDR3 loop spans 13 amino acids. Trimming took 5 bases from V and 8 from J, leaving 13 bases between them. Germline V CDR1 and CDR2: GTSNPN, SVGIG (reference sequence). The full variable domain, in which reference TRBV30 and TRBJ1-6 provide the parts outside the CDR3, is SQTIHQWPATLVQPVGSPLSLECTVEGTSNPNLYWYRQAAGRGLQLLFYSVGIGQISSEVPQNLSASRPQDRQFILSSKKLLLSDSGFYLCAWSLAADSPLHFGNGTRLTVT.

The J gene is TRBJ1-2, the V gene TRBV25-1; TRBD1 is a possible D gene (6 bases). Trimming removed 4 bases at V and 6 bases at J, with 15 bases between. CDR3 length: 14 residues. CDR1 MGHDK and CDR2 SYGVNS come from the germline V gene. In nucleotides, the CDR3 is TGTGCCAGCAGTGCAAAGGGGGTCTTACATGGCTACACCTTC. Its translation is CASSAKGVLHGYTF.

The chain joins TRBV19 to TRBJ1-5; D is ambiguous. The germline V and J ends were trimmed by 3 bases and 5 bases, with 14 bases remaining between them. The germline CDR1 and CDR2 sequences are LNHDA and SQIVND (reference sequence). The CDR3 is 15 amino acids. In DNA form, the CDR3 reads TGTGCCAGTAGTATCACTATGGGTCCCTATCAGCCCCAGCATTTT. Encoded protein: CASSITMGPYQPQHF.

A note on this clone: At one boundary the junction diverges from the germline segment, which might be a read error. The chain recombines TRBV6-2 or TRBV6-3 with TRBJ2-7; D ambiguous. The CDR3 is made up of 12 amino acids. The germline V gene has CDR1 MNHEY and CDR2 SVGEGT. CDR3 loop: CASSNSIYEQYF. As DNA, the CDR3 is TGTGCCAGCAGTAACTCCATCTACGAGCAGTACTTC.

This chain links TRBV7-2 with TRBJ2-3; TRBD2 matches at 7 bases. This CDR3 region has 16 residues. Germline V CDR1 and CDR2: SGHTA, FQGNSA. V lost 5 bases to trimming and J lost 0 bases; unmatched junction nucleotides: 8. Written as DNA, the CDR3 is TGTGCCAGCAGCCCTGGGAGGGCCGATAGCACAGATACGCAGTATTTT. It specifies CASSPGRADSTDTQYF.